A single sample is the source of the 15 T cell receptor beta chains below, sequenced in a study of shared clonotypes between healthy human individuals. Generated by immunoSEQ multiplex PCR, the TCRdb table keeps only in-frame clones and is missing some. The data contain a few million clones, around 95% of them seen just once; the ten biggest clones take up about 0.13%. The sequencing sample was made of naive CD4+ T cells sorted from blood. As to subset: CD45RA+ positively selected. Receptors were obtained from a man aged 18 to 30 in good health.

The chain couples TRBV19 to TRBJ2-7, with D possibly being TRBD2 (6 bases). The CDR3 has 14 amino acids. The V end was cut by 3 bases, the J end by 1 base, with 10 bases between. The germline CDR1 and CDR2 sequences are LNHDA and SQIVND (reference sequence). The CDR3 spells CASSISGTSYEQYF. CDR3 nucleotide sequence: TGTGCCAGTAGTATCTCGGGGACTTCCTACGAGCAGTACTTC.

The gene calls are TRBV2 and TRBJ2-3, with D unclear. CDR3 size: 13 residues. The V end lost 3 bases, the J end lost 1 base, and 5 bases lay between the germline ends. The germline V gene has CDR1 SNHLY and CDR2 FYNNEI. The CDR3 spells CASSDRGTDTQYF. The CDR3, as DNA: TGTGCCAGCAGTGATAGAGGCACAGATACGCAGTATTTT.

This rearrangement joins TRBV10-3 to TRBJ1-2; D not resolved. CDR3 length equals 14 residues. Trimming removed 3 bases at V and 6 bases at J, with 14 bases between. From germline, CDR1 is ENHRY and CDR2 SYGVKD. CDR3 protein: CAISDFGLTDGYTF. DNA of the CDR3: TGTGCCATCAGTGATTTTGGACTAACGGATGGCTACACCTTC.

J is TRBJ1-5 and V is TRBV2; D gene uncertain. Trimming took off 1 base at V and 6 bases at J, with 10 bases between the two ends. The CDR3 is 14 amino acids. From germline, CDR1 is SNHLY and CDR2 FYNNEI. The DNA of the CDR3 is TGTGCCAGCAGTGAAGGGGAGGGTGCTCAGCCCCAGCATTTT. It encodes CASSEGEGAQPQHF.

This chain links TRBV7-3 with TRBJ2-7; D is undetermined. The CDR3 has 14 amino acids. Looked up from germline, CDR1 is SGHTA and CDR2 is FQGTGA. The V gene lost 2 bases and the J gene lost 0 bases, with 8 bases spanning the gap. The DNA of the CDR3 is TGTGCCAGCAGCTTACTGCCGAGCTCCTACGAGCAGTACTTC. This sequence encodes CASSLLPSSYEQYF.

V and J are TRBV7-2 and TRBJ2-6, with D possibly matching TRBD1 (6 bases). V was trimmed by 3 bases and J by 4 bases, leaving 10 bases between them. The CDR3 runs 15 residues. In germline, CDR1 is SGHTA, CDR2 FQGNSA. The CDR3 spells CASSFSGTGANVLTF. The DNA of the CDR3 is TGTGCCAGCAGCTTCTCGGGGACAGGGGCCAACGTCCTGACTTTC.

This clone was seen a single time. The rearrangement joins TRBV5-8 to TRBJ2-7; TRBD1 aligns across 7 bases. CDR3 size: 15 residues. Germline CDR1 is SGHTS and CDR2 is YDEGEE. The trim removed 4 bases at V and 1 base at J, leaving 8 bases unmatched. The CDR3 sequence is CASSGGQVGSYEQYF. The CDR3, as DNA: TGTGCCAGCAGCGGCGGACAGGTCGGATCCTACGAGCAGTACTTC.

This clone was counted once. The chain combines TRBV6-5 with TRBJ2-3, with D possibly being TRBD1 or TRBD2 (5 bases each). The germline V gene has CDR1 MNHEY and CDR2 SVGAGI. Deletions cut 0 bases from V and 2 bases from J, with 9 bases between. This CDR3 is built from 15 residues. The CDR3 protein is CASSYSAGATDTQYF. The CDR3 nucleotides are TGTGCCAGCAGTTACTCGGCCGGGGCCACAGATACGCAGTATTTT.

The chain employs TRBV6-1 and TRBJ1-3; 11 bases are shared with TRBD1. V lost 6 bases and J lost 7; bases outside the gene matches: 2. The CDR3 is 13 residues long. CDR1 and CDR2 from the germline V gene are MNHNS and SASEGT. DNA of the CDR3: TGTGCCAGCAGGGGACAGGGGGGGAACACCATATATTTT. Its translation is CASRGQGGNTIYF.

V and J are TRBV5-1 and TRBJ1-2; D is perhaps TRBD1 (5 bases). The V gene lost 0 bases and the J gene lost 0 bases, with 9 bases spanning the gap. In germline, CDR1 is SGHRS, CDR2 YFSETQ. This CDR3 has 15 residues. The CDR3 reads CASSLVPDTNYGYTF. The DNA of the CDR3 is TGCGCCAGCAGCTTGGTCCCGGACACTAACTATGGCTACACCTTC.

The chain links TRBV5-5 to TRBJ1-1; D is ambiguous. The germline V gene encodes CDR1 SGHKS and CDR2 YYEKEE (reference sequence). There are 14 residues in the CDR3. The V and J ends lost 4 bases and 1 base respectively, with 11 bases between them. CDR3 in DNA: TGTGCCAGCAGCGGAATCGGACCGAACACTGAAGCTTTCTTT. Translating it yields CASSGIGPNTEAFF.

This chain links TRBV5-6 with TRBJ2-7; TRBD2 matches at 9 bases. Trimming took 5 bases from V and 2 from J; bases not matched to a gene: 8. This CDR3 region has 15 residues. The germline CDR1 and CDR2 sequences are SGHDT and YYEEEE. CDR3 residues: CASRRTSEETYEQYF. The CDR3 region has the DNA TGTGCCAGCAGGCGGACTAGCGAAGAGACCTACGAGCAGTACTTC.

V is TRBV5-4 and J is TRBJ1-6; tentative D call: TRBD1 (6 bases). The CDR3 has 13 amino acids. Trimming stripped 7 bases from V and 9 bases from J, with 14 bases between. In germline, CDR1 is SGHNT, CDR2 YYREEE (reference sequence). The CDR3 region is CASPGGGGSPLHF. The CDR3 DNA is TGTGCCAGCCCGGGGGGAGGGGGTTCACCCCTCCACTTT.

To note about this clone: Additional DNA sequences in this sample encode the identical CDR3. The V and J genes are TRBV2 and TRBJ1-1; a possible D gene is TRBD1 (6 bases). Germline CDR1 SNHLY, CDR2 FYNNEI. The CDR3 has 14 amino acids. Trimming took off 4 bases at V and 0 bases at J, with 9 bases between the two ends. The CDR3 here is CASSVQGMNTEAFF. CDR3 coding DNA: TGTGCCAGCAGTGTACAGGGTATGAACACTGAAGCTTTCTTT.

The CDR3 DNA reads as TGTGCCACCAGCAGGCTGGACAGGGACTACGACATTCAGTACTTC. This translates into CATSRLDRDYDIQYF. The chain recombines TRBV15 with TRBJ2-4; TRBD1 might be the D (8 bases). The V end was cut by 3 bases, the J end by 8 bases, with 17 bases between. Germline CDR1 is LNHNV and CDR2 is YYDKDF (reference sequence). This CDR3 region has 15 residues.